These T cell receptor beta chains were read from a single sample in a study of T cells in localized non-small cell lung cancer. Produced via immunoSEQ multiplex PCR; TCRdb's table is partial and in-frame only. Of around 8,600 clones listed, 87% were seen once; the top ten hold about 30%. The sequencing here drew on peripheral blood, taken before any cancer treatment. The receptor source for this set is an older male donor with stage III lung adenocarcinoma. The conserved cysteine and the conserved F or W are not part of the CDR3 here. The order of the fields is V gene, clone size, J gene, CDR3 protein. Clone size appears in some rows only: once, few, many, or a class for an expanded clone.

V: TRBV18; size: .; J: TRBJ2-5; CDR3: ASSPPGEGQETQY
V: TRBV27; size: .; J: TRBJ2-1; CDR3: ASTTAYNEQF
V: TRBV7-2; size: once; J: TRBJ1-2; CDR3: ASTPRFGTGDPSNYGYT
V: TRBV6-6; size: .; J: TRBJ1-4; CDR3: ASSYGATNEKLF
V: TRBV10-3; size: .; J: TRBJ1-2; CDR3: AISEGRAANYGYT
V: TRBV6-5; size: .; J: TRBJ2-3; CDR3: ASRPGSGTQY
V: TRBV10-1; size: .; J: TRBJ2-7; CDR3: ASQGDLYEQY
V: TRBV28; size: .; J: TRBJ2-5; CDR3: ASSRRQGVIETQY
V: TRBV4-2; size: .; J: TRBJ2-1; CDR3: ASGRTYNEQF
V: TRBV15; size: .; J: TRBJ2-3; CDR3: ATSRDQGSFSTDTQY
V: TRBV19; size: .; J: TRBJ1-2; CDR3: ASGLNYGYT
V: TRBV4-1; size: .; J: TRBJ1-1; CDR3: ASSVREAF
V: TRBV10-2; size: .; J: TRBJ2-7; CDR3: ASSGHHEQY
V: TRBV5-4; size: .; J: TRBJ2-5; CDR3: ASSPGQGVGTQY